This T cell receptor (beta chain) emerged from a study of blood T cell repertoires in COVID-19 (TCRdb year 2020). Regarding the research as a whole: Collaborator samples came from the United States, Italy and Spain and covered acute and convalescent phases of COVID-19. The prospective study material was composed of cDNA or gDNA derived from T cells, B-cell-depleted T cells, or PBMCs. Subjects who had been exposed to COVID-19, were actively infected with it, or had recovered from it provided the deeply sampled blood TCRbeta repertoires that made up the dataset. A freely available public database, intended as a resource for researchers studying the immune response to SARS-CoV-2, is where the repertoires were released. The samples were drawn from the first 160 participants of the ongoing ImmuneRACE study and from 1,254 subjects provided by 6 global collaborators. Nearly every sample came with metadata listing a de-identified subject ID, COVID-19 status, age in years and sex. Where available, HLA class I and class II types were obtained from metadata supplied by the sample provider rather than from assay-based typing. General findings and caveats noted by the study authors: Clinical and demographic metadata were provided uncurated, with the amount varying by source and participant.

TCRbeta CDR3 regions were amplified from genomic DNA using the immunoSEQ Assay, a bias-controlled multiplex PCR. The source study handled its data this way. Nucleated cell counts per sample were estimated from amplification of reference gene primers within the assay. To quantify the absolute abundance of each unique TCRbeta CDR3 rearrangement, sequence reads were collapsed and filtered. For each sample, productive Simpson clonality was calculated as the square root of Simpson's diversity index across productive rearrangements. This is the immuneACCESS table as TCRdb keeps it, with only in-frame sequences that have V and J called. A part of the clones is gone; compared with another copy, unresolved V genes explain less than half, and the rest is unexplained. That table is the source of V, J and clone size, and D and trimming were worked out from the DNA. The sample records under 150,000 clones, around 83% of which are singletons. Approximately 5% of the sample belongs to the ten largest clones.

One collaborating source in Seattle enrolled patients during active infection and followed them longitudinally through the course of disease. Collaborating institutions collected whole blood in K2EDTA tubes following their own protocols. For TCRbeta analysis, collaborator samples were shipped as frozen whole blood, as isolated PBMCs, or as DNA extracted from either sample type. A remark on this clone: No cognate antigen has been identified for it. Base qualities are not at hand, and no much larger clone is one base apart.

The junction shows trimming of 0 bases on V and 9 bases on J, plus 13 bases between the germline ends. From its cysteine to its phenylalanine, the CDR3 spans 15 amino acids. The entry retains the CDR3 DNA only, 45 bases that are in frame from base 1. Via the germline V gene, CDR1 is SGHRS and CDR2 YFSETQ. The rearranged chain carries TRBV5-1 and TRBJ1-6; perhaps TRBD1 is the D gene, with 5 bases matching. The clonotype originates from a woman in her sixties or seventies with COVID-19, enrolled during active disease. Sequenced material: peripheral blood. The sequenced DNA is TGCGCCAGCAGCTTGGCCACGGGGGAGGGTTCACCCCTCCACTTT. Translation gives CASSLATGEGSPLHF.